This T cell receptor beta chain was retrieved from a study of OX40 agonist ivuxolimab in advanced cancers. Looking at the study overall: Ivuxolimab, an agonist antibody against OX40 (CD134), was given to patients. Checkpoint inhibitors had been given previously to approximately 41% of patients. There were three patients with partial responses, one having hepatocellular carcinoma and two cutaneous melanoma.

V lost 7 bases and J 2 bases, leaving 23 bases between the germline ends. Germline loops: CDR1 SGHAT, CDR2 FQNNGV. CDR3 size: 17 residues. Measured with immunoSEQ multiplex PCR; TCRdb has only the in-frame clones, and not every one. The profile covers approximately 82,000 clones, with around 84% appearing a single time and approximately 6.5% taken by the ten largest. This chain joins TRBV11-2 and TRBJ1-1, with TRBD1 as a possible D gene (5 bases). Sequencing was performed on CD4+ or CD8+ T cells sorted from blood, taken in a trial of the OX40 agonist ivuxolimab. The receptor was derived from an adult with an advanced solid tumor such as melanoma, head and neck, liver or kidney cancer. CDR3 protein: CASTIWAGRISNTEAFF. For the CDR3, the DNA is TGTGCCAGCACCATCTGGGCAGGGAGAATTAGCAACACTGAAGCTTTCTTT.